Listed here are 13 T cell receptor beta chains from one sample, sequenced in a study of T cell responses to AZD1222 COVID-19 vaccine. Profiling relied on immunoSEQ multiplex PCR, and the TCRdb table lists in-frame clones only, not all of them. This sample has approximately 190,000 clones, with roughly 92% found just once. The starting material was peripheral blood, obtained on day 0 of AZD1222 vaccination. These receptors were collected from an adult in good health.

This chain uses TRBV7-2 with TRBJ1-5; D unresolved. The CDR3 contains 16 residues. The V and J ends lost 5 bases and 7 bases respectively, with 21 bases between them. Germline assignment: CDR1 SGHTA and CDR2 FQGNSA. The CDR3 DNA sequence: TGTGCCAGCAGCGGGCGCCACAGACCAGGTAACCAGCCCCAGCATTTT. Translating gives CASSGRHRPGNQPQHF.

The rearrangement uses TRBV5-1 and TRBJ1-1, with no clear D. Germline assignment: CDR1 SGHRS and CDR2 YFSETQ. This CDR3 has 15 residues. Trimming pared 0 bases from V and 0 bases from J, leaving 9 bases between. The CDR3 DNA is TGCGCCAGCAGCTTGGCCGGGCACATGAACACTGAAGCTTTCTTT. Translated: CASSLAGHMNTEAFF.

The chain employs TRBV14 and TRBJ2-1; D is possibly TRBD2 (6 bases). The V and J ends lost 4 bases and 1 base respectively, with 11 bases between them. Germline assignment: CDR1 SGHDN and CDR2 FVKESK. CDR3 length: 15 residues. This CDR3 reads CASSPWGVSYNEQFF. The DNA for the CDR3 is TGTGCCAGCAGCCCCTGGGGGGTGTCCTACAATGAGCAGTTCTTC.

This chain connects TRBV19 to TRBJ1-2; the D is unclear. The CDR3 totals 13 residues. Germline loops: CDR1 LNHDA, CDR2 SQIVND (reference sequence). The V end lost 4 bases, the J end lost 7 bases, and 13 bases lay between the germline ends. The DNA for the CDR3 is TGTGCCAGTAGTAAGGACCCCCGGTTTGGCTACACCTTC. Its protein product is CASSKDPRFGYTF.

The rearrangement joins TRBV30 to TRBJ1-2; D ambiguous. The CDR3 covers 15 residues. V gave up 3 bases and J gave up 1 base, with 15 bases separating them. Germline-derived CDR1 and CDR2 are GTSNPN and SVGIG (reference sequence). This CDR3 is CAWSGGAGSNYGYTF. The CDR3 DNA follows: TGTGCCTGGAGCGGAGGAGCAGGAAGTAACTATGGCTACACCTTC.

The chain couples TRBV27 to TRBJ2-5; the match to TRBD2 covers 7 bases. The CDR3 loop spans 15 amino acids. Unmatched junction bases numbered 8, after V lost 4 bases and J lost 3 bases. Germline CDR1 and CDR2: MNHEY and SMNVEV (reference sequence). In DNA, the CDR3 is TGTGCCAGCAGTTCCACGGGCGCGGGGGAAGAGACCCAGTACTTC. It yields the protein CASSSTGAGEETQYF.

The J gene is TRBJ1-1, the V gene TRBV4-2; D perhaps matches TRBD1 (5 bases). The CDR3 runs to 16 residues. V lost 0 bases, J lost 1 base, and 12 bases lay in between. CDR1 and CDR2 (germline): LGHNA, YNFKEQ. The CDR3 sequence: CASSQETGRRNTEAFF. As DNA, the CDR3 is TGTGCCAGCAGCCAAGAGACGGGACGAAGGAACACTGAAGCTTTCTTT.

The chain uses TRBV28 and TRBJ1-3; D uncertain. This CDR3 is built from 15 residues. Trimming shortened V by 9 bases and J by 0 bases, and 15 bases separated the two germline ends. Per the germline V gene, CDR1 is MDHEN and CDR2 is SYDVKM. The CDR3 DNA reads as TGTGCCAGTCTTACGGACGGGATCTCTGGAAACACCATATATTTT. It codes for CASLTDGISGNTIYF.

This clone has a handful of counts. The rearrangement joins TRBV5-1 to TRBJ2-2, with D unclear. The CDR3 covers 15 residues. Germline assignment: CDR1 SGHRS and CDR2 YFSETQ. V gave up 4 bases and J gave up 0 bases, with 10 bases separating them. The CDR3 spells CASSVRTANTGELFF. Written as DNA, the CDR3 is TGCGCCAGCAGCGTTAGAACCGCGAACACCGGGGAGCTGTTTTTT. Full variable domain (missing parts from reference TRBV5-1 and TRBJ2-2): KAGVTQTPRYLIKTRGQQVTLSCSPISGHRSVSWYQQTPGQGLQFLFEYFSETQRNKGNFPGRFSGRQFSNSRSEMNVSTLELGDSALYLCASSVRTANTGELFFGEGSRLTVL.

The chain uses TRBV27 and TRBJ1-1; D remains unclear. This CDR3 is 13 amino acids long. Germline CDR1 reads MNHEY; CDR2 reads SMNVEV (reference sequence). V shed 2 bases and J shed 0 bases, with 4 bases lying between them. In DNA, the CDR3 is TGTGCCAGCAGTTTACACATGAACACTGAAGCTTTCTTT. Its translation: CASSLHMNTEAFF.

The rearrangement links TRBV11-2 to TRBJ2-3; D possibly corresponds to TRBD2 (5 bases). The ends were cut back, 1 base at V and 1 base at J, with 9 bases in the middle. The CDR3 covers 15 residues. Germline assignment: CDR1 SGHAT and CDR2 FQNNGV. In DNA form, the CDR3 reads TGTGCCAGCAGCTTAGCTCTCGGGGGCACAGATACGCAGTATTTT. Protein sequence: CASSLALGGTDTQYF.

This chain uses TRBV12-2 with TRBJ1-6; the table calls TRBD1, which could not be checked here. TRBV12-2 is given as a pseudogene. The CDR3 is made up of 15 amino acids. The CDR3 DNA follows: TGTGCAAGTCGCTTAGTAGGGGCCTATAATTCACCCCTCCACTTT. It encodes CASRLVGAYNSPLHF.

This clone was picked up one time. V and J are TRBV5-8 and TRBJ1-1; D possibly corresponds to TRBD1 (5 bases). The CDR3 length is 16 residues. V was clipped by 4 bases and J by 0 bases, with 16 bases between them. CDR1 SGHTS and CDR2 YDEGEE come from the germline V gene. The CDR3 DNA follows: TGTGCCAGCAGCCCCCCGAGGGGCTCCCTGAACACTGAAGCTTTCTTT. This translates into CASSPPRGSLNTEAFF.